The clone carrying this T cell receptor (beta chain) has a single count. Other DNA sequences in this sample translate to the same CDR3. These data come from a study of technical replicates of blood from several donors. Per the germline V gene, CDR1 is WNHNN and CDR2 is SYGVQD (reference sequence). The V end lost 3 bases, the J end lost 3 bases, and 9 bases lay between the germline ends. There are 14 residues in the CDR3. Assay used: immunoSEQ multiplex PCR; TCRdb lists only in-frame clones, some missing. Of around 79,000 clones in the sample, approximately 94% were seen once. This receptor was taken from a human donor in good health. The specimen was T cells isolated from PBMCs. The chain is built from TRBV10-1 and TRBJ1-5; tentative D call: TRBD1 (6 bases). The chain's CDR3 is CASSDGGPNQPQHF. CDR3 in DNA: TGCGCCAGCAGTGACGGGGGGCCCAATCAGCCCCAGCATTTT.